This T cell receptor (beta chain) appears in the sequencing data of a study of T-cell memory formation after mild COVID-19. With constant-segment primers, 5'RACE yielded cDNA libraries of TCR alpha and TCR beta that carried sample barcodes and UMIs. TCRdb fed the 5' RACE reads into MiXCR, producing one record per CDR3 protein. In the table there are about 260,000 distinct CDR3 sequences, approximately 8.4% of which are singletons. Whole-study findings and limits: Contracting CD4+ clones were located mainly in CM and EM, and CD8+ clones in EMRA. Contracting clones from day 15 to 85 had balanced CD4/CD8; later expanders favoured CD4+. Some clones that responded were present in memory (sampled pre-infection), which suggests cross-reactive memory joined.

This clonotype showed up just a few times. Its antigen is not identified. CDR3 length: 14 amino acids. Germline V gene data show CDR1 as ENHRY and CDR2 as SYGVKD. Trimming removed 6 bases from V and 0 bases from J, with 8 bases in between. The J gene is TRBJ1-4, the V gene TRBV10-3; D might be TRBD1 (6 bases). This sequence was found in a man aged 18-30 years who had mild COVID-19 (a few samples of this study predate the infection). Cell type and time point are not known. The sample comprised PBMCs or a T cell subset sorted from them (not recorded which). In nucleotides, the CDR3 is TGTGCCATCAGGGGGGCAGCAACTAATGAAAAACTGTTTTTT. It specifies CAIRGAATNEKLFF.